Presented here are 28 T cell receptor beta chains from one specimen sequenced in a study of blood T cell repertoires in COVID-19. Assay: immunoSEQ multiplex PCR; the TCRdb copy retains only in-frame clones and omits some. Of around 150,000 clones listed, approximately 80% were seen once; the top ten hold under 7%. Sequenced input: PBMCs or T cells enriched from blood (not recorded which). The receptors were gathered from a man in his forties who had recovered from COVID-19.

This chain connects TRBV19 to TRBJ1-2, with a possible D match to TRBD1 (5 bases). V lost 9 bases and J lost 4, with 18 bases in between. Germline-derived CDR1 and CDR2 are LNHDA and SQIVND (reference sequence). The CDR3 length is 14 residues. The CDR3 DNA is TGTGCCAGCGAACATGGAACAGGTAGCTATGGCTACACCTTC. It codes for CASEHGTGSYGYTF.

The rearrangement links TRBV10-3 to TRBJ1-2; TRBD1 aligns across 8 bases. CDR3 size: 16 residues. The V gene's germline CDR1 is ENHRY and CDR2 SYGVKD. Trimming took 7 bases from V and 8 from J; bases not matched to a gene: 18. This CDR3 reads CAIKATGAPALGGYTF. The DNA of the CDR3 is TGTGCCATCAAGGCGACAGGGGCTCCAGCGCTTGGGGGCTACACCTTC.

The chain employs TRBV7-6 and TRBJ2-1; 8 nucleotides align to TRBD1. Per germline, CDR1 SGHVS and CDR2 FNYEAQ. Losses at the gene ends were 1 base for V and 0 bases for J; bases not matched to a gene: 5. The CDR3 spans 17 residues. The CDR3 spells CASSLGAGQASYNEQFF. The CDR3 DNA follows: TGTGCCAGCAGCTTAGGGGCGGGACAGGCCTCCTACAATGAGCAGTTCTTC. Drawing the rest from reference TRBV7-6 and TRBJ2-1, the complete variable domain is GAGVSQSPRYKVTKRGQDVALRCDPISGHVSLYWYRQALGQGPEFLTYFNYEAQQDKSGLPNDRFSAERPEGSISTLTIQRTEQRDSAMYRCASSLGAGQASYNEQFFGPGTRLTVL.

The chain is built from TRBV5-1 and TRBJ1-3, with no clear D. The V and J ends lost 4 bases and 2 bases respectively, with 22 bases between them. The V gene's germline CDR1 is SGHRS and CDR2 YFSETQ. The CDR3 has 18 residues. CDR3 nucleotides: TGCGCCAGCAGCCCGTTACCCGGCGCCCCGGGAACTGGAAACACCATATATTTT. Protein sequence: CASSPLPGAPGTGNTIYF.

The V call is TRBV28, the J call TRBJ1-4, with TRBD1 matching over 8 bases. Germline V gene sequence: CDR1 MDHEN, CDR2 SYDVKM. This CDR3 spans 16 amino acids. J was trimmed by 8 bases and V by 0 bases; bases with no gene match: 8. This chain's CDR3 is CASSLWGTGTREKLFF. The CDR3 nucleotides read TGTGCCAGCAGTTTATGGGGGACAGGAACGCGAGAAAAACTGTTTTTT.

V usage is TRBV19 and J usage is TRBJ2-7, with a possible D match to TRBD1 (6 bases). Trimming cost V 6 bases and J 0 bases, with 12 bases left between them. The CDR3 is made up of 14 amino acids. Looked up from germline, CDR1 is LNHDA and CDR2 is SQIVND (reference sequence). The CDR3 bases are TGTGCCAGTAGCCCGACAGGCCTCTCCTACGAGCAGTACTTC. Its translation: CASSPTGLSYEQYF. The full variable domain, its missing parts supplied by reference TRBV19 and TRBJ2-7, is DGGITQSPKYLFRKEGQNVTLSCEQNLNHDAMYWYRQDPGQGLRLIYYSQIVNDFQKGDIAEGYSVSREKKESFPLTVTSAQKNPTAFYLCASSPTGLSYEQYFGPGTRLTVT.

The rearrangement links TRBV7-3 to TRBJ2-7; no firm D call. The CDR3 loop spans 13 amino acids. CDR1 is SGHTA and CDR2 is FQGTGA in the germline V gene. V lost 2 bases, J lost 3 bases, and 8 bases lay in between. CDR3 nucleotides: TGTGCCAGCAGCTTATACCCCGGCTACGAGCAGTACTTC. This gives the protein CASSLYPGYEQYF. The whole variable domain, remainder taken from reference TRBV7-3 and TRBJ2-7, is GAGVSQTPSNKVTEKGKYVELRCDPISGHTALYWYRQSLGQGPEFLIYFQGTGAADDSGLPNDRFFAVRPEGSVSTLKIQRTERGDSAVYLCASSLYPGYEQYFGPGTRLTVT.

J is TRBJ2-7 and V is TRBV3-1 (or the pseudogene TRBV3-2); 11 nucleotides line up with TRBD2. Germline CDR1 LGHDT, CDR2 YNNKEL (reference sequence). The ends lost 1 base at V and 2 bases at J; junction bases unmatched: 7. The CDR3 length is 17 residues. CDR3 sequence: CASSQGSKLAGAYEQYF. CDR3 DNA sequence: TGTGCCAGCAGCCAAGGTAGTAAACTAGCGGGGGCCTACGAGCAGTACTTC.

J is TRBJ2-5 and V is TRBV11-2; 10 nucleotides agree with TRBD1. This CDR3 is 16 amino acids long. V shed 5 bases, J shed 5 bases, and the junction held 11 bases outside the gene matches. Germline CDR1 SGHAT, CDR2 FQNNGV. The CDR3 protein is CASSIGRTGGGETQYF. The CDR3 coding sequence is TGTGCCAGCAGCATAGGCAGGACAGGGGGTGGTGAGACCCAGTACTTC.

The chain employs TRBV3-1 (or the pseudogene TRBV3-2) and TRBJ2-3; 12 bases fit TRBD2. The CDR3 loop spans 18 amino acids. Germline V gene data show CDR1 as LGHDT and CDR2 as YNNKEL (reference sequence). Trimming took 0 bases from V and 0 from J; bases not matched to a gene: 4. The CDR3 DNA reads TGTGCCAGCAGCCAAGATAGGACTAGCGGGACTAGCACAGATACGCAGTATTTT. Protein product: CASSQDRTSGTSTDTQYF.

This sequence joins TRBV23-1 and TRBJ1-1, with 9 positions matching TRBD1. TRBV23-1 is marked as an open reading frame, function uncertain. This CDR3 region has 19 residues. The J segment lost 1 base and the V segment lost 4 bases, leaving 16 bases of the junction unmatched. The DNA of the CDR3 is TGCGCCAGCAGTCCTCAGGACAGGGGTGAGGAGACTTCGAACACTGAAGCTTTCTTT. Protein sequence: CASSPQDRGEETSNTEAFF.

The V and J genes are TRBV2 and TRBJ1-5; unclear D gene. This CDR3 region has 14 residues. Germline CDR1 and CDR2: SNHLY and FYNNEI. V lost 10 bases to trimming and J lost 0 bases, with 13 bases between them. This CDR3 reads CATGGDYSNQPQHF. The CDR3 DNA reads TGTGCCACCGGCGGCGATTATAGCAATCAGCCCCAGCATTTT.

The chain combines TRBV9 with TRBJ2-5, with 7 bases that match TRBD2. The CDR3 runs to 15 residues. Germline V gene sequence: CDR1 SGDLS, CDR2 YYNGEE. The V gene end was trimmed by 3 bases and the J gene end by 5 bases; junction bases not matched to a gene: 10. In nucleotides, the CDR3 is TGTGCCAGCAGCGGCCACCCAACTAGCGAGGAGACCCAGTACTTC. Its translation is CASSGHPTSEETQYF. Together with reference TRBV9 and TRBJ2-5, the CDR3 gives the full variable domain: DSGVTQTPKHLITATGQRVTLRCSPRSGDLSVYWYQQSLDQGLQFLIQYYNGEERAKGNILERFSAQQFPDLHSELNLSSLELGDSALYFCASSGHPTSEETQYFGPGTRLLVL.

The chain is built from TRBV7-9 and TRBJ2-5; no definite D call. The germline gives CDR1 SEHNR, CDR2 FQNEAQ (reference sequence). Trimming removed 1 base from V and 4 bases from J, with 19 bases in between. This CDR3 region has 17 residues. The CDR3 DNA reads TGTGCCAGCAGCTTAGTGGTACGGTTGGTGCAGGTAGAGACCCAGTACTTC. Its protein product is CASSLVVRLVQVETQYF.

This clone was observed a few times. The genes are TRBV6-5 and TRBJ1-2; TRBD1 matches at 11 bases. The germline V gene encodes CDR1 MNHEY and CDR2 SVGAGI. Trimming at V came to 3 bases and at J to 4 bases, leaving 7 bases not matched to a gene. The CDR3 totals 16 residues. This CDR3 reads CASSYTRTGGGYGYTF. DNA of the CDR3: TGTGCCAGCAGTTATACCCGGACAGGGGGCGGCTATGGCTACACCTTC.

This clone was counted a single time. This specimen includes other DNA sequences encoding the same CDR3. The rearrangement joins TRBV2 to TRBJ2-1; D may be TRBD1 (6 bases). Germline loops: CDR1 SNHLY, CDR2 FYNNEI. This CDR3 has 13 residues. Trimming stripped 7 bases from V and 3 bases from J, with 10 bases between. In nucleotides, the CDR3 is TGTGCCAGCATTAAGGGGGACTACAATGAGCAGTTCTTC. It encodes CASIKGDYNEQFF. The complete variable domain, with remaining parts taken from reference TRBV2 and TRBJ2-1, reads EPEVTQTPSHQVTQMGQEVILRCVPISNHLYFYWYRQILGQKVEFLVSFYNNEISEKSEIFDDQFSVERPDGSNFTLKIRSTKLEDSAMYFCASIKGDYNEQFFGPGTRLTVL.

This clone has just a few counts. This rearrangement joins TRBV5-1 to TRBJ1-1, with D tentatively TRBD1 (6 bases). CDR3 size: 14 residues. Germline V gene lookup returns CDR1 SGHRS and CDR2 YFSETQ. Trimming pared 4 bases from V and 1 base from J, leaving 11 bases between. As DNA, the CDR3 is TGCGCCAGCAGCGGGGACATGAGGAACACTGAAGCTTTCTTT. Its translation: CASSGDMRNTEAFF.

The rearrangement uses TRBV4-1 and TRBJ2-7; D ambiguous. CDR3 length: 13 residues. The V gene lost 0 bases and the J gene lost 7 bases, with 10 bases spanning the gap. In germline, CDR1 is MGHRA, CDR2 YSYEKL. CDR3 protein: CASSQEVRVEQYF. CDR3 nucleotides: TGCGCCAGCAGCCAAGAGGTCCGGGTTGAGCAGTACTTC.

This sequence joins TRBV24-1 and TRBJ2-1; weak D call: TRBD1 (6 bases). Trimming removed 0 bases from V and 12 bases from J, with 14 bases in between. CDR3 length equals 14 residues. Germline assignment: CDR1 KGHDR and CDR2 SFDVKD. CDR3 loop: CATSDLPQGPGQFF. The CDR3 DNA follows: TGTGCCACCAGTGATTTGCCACAGGGCCCGGGGCAGTTCTTC.

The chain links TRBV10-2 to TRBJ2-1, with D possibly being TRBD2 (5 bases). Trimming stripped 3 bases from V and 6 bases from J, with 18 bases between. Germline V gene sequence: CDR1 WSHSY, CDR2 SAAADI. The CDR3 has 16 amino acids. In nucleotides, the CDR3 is TGCGCCAGCAGTGAACATCGCCCATCCCGGGGCAATGAGCAGTTCTTC. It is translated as CASSEHRPSRGNEQFF.

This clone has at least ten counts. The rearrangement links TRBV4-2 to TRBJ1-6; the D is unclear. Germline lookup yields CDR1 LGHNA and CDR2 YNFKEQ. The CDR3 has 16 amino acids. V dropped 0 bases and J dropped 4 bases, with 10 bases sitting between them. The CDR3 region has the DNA TGTGCCAGCAGCCAAGACTTTTCCAGTTATAATTCACCCCTCCACTTT. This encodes CASSQDFSSYNSPLHF.

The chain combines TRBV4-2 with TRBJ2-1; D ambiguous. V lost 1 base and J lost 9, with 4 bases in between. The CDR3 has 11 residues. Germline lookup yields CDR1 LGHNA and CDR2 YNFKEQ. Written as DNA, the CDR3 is TGTGCCAGCAGCCAAGGACTTGAGCAGTTCTTC. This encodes CASSQGLEQFF.

CDR3 in amino acids: CASSKGGGAVGEQFF. In DNA, the CDR3 is TGTGCCAGTAGTAAGGGCGGGGGGGCAGTAGGTGAGCAGTTCTTC. V and J are TRBV19 and TRBJ2-1; 9 nucleotides line up with TRBD2. Per germline, CDR1 LNHDA and CDR2 SQIVND (reference sequence). The CDR3 sequence is 15 residues long. V was clipped by 4 bases and J by 9 bases; unmatched bases: 10.

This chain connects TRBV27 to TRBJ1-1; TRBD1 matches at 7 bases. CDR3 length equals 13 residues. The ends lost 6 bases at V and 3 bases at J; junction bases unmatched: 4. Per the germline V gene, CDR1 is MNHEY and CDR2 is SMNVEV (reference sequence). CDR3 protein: CASSRQGDTEAFF. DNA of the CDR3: TGTGCCAGCAGCCGACAGGGTGACACTGAAGCTTTCTTT.

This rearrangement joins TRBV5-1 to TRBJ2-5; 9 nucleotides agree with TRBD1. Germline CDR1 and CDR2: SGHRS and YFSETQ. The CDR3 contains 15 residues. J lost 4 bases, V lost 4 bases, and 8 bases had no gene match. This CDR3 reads CASSQQGAERETQYF. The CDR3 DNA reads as TGCGCCAGCAGCCAACAGGGGGCCGAACGAGAGACCCAGTACTTC.

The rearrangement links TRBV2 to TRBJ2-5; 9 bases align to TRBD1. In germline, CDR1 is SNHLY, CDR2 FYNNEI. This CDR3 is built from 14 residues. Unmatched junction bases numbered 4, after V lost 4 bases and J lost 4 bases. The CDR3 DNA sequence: TGTGCCAGCAGTGCCCGGACAGGGGTAGAGACCCAGTACTTC. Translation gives CASSARTGVETQYF.

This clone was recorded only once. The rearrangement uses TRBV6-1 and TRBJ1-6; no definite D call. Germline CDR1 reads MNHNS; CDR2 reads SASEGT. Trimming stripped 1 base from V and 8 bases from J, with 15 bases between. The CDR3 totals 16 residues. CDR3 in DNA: TGTGCCAGCAGTGAAGTTTGGCAGTTTATTGATTCACCCCTCCACTTT. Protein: CASSEVWQFIDSPLHF.

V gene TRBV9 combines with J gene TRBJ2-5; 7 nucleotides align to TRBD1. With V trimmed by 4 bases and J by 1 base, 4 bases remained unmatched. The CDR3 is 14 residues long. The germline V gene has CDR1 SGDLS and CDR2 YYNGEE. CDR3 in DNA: TGTGCCAGCAGCCTTACAGGGGTCCAAGAGACCCAGTACTTC. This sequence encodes CASSLTGVQETQYF.